Included here is one TCR beta chain sequence, with context. Its specificity is not known. This sample was taken from a study of beta chain features in type 1 diabetes. About the study: Sorted cells examined across all samples numbered approximately 100 million.

Germline V lookup: CDR1 SGHTA, CDR2 FQGNSA. Germline trimming cut 6 bases from V and 6 bases from J; bases unmatched to any gene: 9. The CDR3 runs to 14 residues. Whole-study results and caveats: Patients with Type 1 diabetes showed moderately but significantly shorter TCRB CDR3s in all four CD4+ subsets.

Sorted populations all exceeded 98% purity. TCRB transcripts that were expressed got sequenced, as all of the isolated RNA had been reverse transcribed. Data came from immunoSEQ multiplex PCR; TCRdb stores just in-frame clones and leaves some out. The table has approximately 270,000 clones, around 15% seen once. The source material was naive CD4+ T cells from blood. The receptor was derived from a man aged 25-40 years with type 1 diabetes. This sequence joins TRBV7-2 and TRBJ2-7; 9 bases are a match to TRBD1. The CDR3 here is CASSPGTGSVEQYF. CDR3 bases: TGTGCCAGCAGTCCCGGGACAGGGTCGGTCGAGCAGTACTTC.